The rows below give T cell receptor beta chains drawn from one sample of a study of follicular helper T cells after annual influenza vaccination. TCRdb's copy holds only in-frame clones and misses some; the assay was immunoSEQ multiplex PCR. The sample shows around 8,700 clones, 82% of them seen only once. The sequences come from CXCR5+ CD38- circulating T follicular helper cells from blood, collected 7 days after influenza vaccination. All receptors come from an adult who received the influenza vaccine. CDR3s include the opening cysteine and the closing phenylalanine or tryptophan. D genes are given only for firm matches. Clone size is given for some rows only: seen once, a few or many times, or a class if the clone is expanded.

j_call: TRBJ1-1
clone_size: NA
v_call: TRBV7-7
d_call: TRBD1
cdr3_aa: CASSPLTGANTEAFF
cdr3_nt: TGTGCCAGCAGCCCTCTGACAGGGGCTAACACTGAAGCTTTCTTT

j_call: TRBJ2-3
clone_size: NA
v_call: TRBV11-3
d_call: NA
cdr3_aa: CASSPGHSTDTQYF
cdr3_nt: TGTGCCAGCAGCCCGGGACACTCCACAGATACGCAGTATTTT

j_call: TRBJ1-1
clone_size: NA
v_call: TRBV6-5
d_call: TRBD1
cdr3_aa: CASSYTGEEEAFF
cdr3_nt: TGTGCCAGCAGTTACACAGGGGAGGAGGAAGCTTTCTTT

j_call: TRBJ2-1
clone_size: NA
v_call: TRBV6-6
d_call: TRBD2
cdr3_aa: CASSYQRGRGEQFF
cdr3_nt: TGTGCCAGCAGTTACCAGCGGGGGCGGGGTGAGCAGTTCTTC

j_call: TRBJ2-4
clone_size: few
v_call: TRBV11-2
d_call: NA
cdr3_aa: CASSLDLFVTRYF
cdr3_nt: TGTGCCAGCAGCTTAGATCTTTTCGTCACTCGGTACTTC

j_call: TRBJ1-2
clone_size: few
v_call: TRBV4-1
d_call: NA
cdr3_aa: CASSQAWGGNGYTF
cdr3_nt: TGCGCCAGCAGCCAAGCATGGGGGGGGAATGGCTACACCTTC

j_call: TRBJ2-7
clone_size: NA
v_call: TRBV6-5
d_call: NA
cdr3_aa: CASSYRIAGTPIF
cdr3_nt: TGTGCCAGCAGTTACCGGATAGCCGGGACACCTATCTTC

j_call: TRBJ1-2
clone_size: NA
v_call: TRBV7-9
d_call: TRBD1
cdr3_aa: CASSFSTGAPGTF
cdr3_nt: TGTGCCAGCAGCTTCTCCACAGGGGCCCCTGGGACCTTC

j_call: TRBJ1-6
clone_size: NA
v_call: TRBV7-2
d_call: NA
cdr3_aa: CASSPRRSSYNSPLHF
cdr3_nt: TGTGCCAGCAGCCCGAGACGGAGCTCCTATAATTCACCCCTCCACTTT

j_call: TRBJ1-1
clone_size: NA
v_call: TRBV7-9
d_call: NA
cdr3_aa: CASSLEGEAEAFF
cdr3_nt: TGTGCCAGCAGCTTAGAGGGGGAGGCTGAAGCTTTCTTT

j_call: TRBJ2-3
clone_size: NA
v_call: TRBV30
d_call: NA
cdr3_aa: CAWSSPWAQYF
cdr3_nt: TGTGCCTGGAGTTCTCCGTGGGCGCAGTATTTT

j_call: TRBJ2-2
clone_size: NA
v_call: TRBV29-1
d_call: NA
cdr3_aa: CSVGARTATGELFF
cdr3_nt: TGCAGCGTTGGGGCACGGACAGCAACCGGGGAGCTGTTTTTT

j_call: TRBJ1-2
clone_size: NA
v_call: TRBV7-2
d_call: TRBD1
cdr3_aa: CASSLNTGGYYGYTF
cdr3_nt: TGTGCCAGCAGCTTAAATACAGGGGGCTACTATGGCTACACCTTC

j_call: TRBJ2-3
clone_size: NA
v_call: TRBV7-2
d_call: TRBD2
cdr3_aa: CASSLVSGGTDTQYF
cdr3_nt: TGTGCCAGCAGCTTAGTTAGCGGGGGCACAGATACGCAGTATTTT

j_call: TRBJ2-6
clone_size: NA
v_call: TRBV6-5
d_call: NA
cdr3_aa: CASSYSKSGANVLTF
cdr3_nt: TGTGCCAGCAGTTACTCGAAGTCGGGGGCCAACGTCCTGACTTTC

j_call: TRBJ2-5
clone_size: NA
v_call: TRBV4-1
d_call: TRBD1
cdr3_aa: CASSQNRGQETQYF
cdr3_nt: TGCGCCAGCAGCCAGAACAGGGGCCAAGAGACCCAGTACTTC

j_call: TRBJ2-7
clone_size: NA
v_call: TRBV2
d_call: NA
cdr3_aa: CASTASGYSYEQYF
cdr3_nt: TGTGCCAGCACCGCCTCAGGGTACTCCTACGAGCAGTACTTC

j_call: TRBJ1-2
clone_size: few
v_call: TRBV7-9
d_call: TRBD1
cdr3_aa: CASSLGQVSYTF
cdr3_nt: TGTGCCAGCAGCCTAGGACAGGTTAGCTACACCTTC

j_call: TRBJ1-5
clone_size: few
v_call: TRBV28
d_call: NA
cdr3_aa: CASRVYSNQPQHF
cdr3_nt: TGTGCCAGCAGGGTTTATAGCAATCAGCCCCAGCATTTT

j_call: TRBJ2-3
clone_size: NA
v_call: TRBV14
d_call: NA
cdr3_aa: CASKPSYSTDTQYF
cdr3_nt: TGTGCCAGCAAACCCAGCTACTCCACAGATACGCAGTATTTT

j_call: TRBJ2-2
clone_size: few
v_call: TRBV5-5
d_call: NA
cdr3_aa: CASSRNTGELFF
cdr3_nt: TGTGCCAGCAGCCGCAACACCGGGGAGCTGTTTTTT

j_call: TRBJ1-4
clone_size: NA
v_call: TRBV6-5
d_call: NA
cdr3_aa: CASSKGQRAGEKLFF
cdr3_nt: TGTGCCAGCAGTAAAGGACAGAGGGCAGGGGAAAAACTGTTTTTT

j_call: TRBJ2-3
clone_size: NA
v_call: TRBV2
d_call: TRBD2
cdr3_aa: CASSVGLAGQQGTQYF
cdr3_nt: TGTGCCAGCAGTGTAGGACTAGCGGGGCAACAGGGTACGCAGTATTTT

j_call: TRBJ2-5
clone_size: once
v_call: TRBV5-6
d_call: NA
cdr3_aa: CASSLYGAQETQYF
cdr3_nt: TGTGCCAGCAGCTTATACGGGGCTCAAGAGACCCAGTACTTC

j_call: TRBJ1-6
clone_size: few
v_call: TRBV7-2
d_call: NA
cdr3_aa: CASSFRDGNSPLHF
cdr3_nt: TGTGCCAGCAGCTTCCGGGATGGTAATTCACCCCTCCACTTT

j_call: TRBJ2-4
clone_size: NA
v_call: TRBV10-2
d_call: TRBD1
cdr3_aa: CASSGNRQGAIKNIQYF
cdr3_nt: TGCGCCAGCAGCGGAAATCGACAGGGGGCGATAAAAAACATTCAGTACTTC

j_call: TRBJ2-2
clone_size: NA
v_call: TRBV11-2
d_call: NA
cdr3_aa: CASSSPQGITGELFF
cdr3_nt: TGTGCCAGCAGCTCCCCCCAGGGGATCACCGGGGAGCTGTTTTTT

j_call: TRBJ1-1
clone_size: NA
v_call: TRBV7-2
d_call: TRBD1
cdr3_aa: CASSLNTGGNTEAFF
cdr3_nt: TGTGCCAGCAGCCTTAATACAGGGGGAAACACTGAAGCTTTCTTT

j_call: TRBJ1-4
clone_size: NA
v_call: TRBV5-5
d_call: NA
cdr3_aa: CASSRRGEPNEKLFF
cdr3_nt: TGTGCCAGCAGCAGGCGGGGGGAGCCTAATGAAAAACTGTTTTTT

j_call: TRBJ2-7
clone_size: NA
v_call: TRBV20-1
d_call: NA
cdr3_aa: CSSLRGDEQYF
cdr3_nt: TGCAGTAGTTTAAGGGGGGACGAGCAGTACTTC

j_call: TRBJ1-1
clone_size: NA
v_call: TRBV18
d_call: TRBD1
cdr3_aa: CASSPQEGAGTEAFF
cdr3_nt: TGTGCCAGCTCACCACAGGAGGGGGCGGGCACTGAAGCTTTCTTT

j_call: TRBJ1-6
clone_size: NA
v_call: TRBV2
d_call: NA
cdr3_aa: CASKARQLVDSPLHF
cdr3_nt: TGTGCCAGCAAGGCACGACAGCTTGTCGATTCACCCCTCCACTTT

j_call: TRBJ1-2
clone_size: NA
v_call: TRBV4-1
d_call: NA
cdr3_aa: CASRSEGRNYGYTF
cdr3_nt: TGCGCCAGCAGATCGGAGGGACGGAACTATGGCTACACCTTC

j_call: TRBJ1-2
clone_size: NA
v_call: TRBV7-9
d_call: TRBD1
cdr3_aa: CASSLLTGTRGYTF
cdr3_nt: TGTGCCAGCAGCTTGCTGACAGGGACGAGAGGCTACACCTTC

j_call: TRBJ1-6
clone_size: NA
v_call: TRBV5-1
d_call: TRBD1
cdr3_aa: CASSLEGQGGRPLHF
cdr3_nt: TGCGCCAGCAGCTTGGAGGGACAGGGAGGTCGTCCCCTCCACTTT

j_call: TRBJ1-4
clone_size: NA
v_call: TRBV2
d_call: NA
cdr3_aa: CASSEGAGTNEKLFF
cdr3_nt: TGTGCCAGCAGTGAAGGGGCCGGGACTAATGAAAAACTGTTTTTT

j_call: TRBJ1-4
clone_size: NA
v_call: TRBV2
d_call: TRBD1
cdr3_aa: CASKTGGAANEKLFF
cdr3_nt: TGTGCCAGCAAGACAGGGGGCGCGGCCAATGAAAAACTGTTTTTT

j_call: TRBJ2-3
clone_size: NA
v_call: TRBV5-4
d_call: TRBD2
cdr3_aa: CASSWGGGTTNTQYF
cdr3_nt: TGTGCCAGCAGTTGGGGTGGAGGGACTACCAATACGCAGTATTTT

j_call: TRBJ1-1
clone_size: NA
v_call: TRBV28
d_call: NA
cdr3_aa: CASKSRTGNTEAFF
cdr3_nt: TGTGCCAGCAAAAGCCGGACGGGGAACACTGAAGCTTTCTTT

j_call: TRBJ2-5
clone_size: NA
v_call: TRBV7-2
d_call: TRBD2
cdr3_aa: CASSLASAGGADQETQYF
cdr3_nt: TGTGCCAGCAGCTTAGCTTCGGCGGGGGGGGCGGACCAAGAGACCCAGTACTTC

j_call: TRBJ1-1
clone_size: NA
v_call: TRBV4-2
d_call: TRBD1
cdr3_aa: CASSQEVLGTGRRAFF
cdr3_nt: TGTGCCAGCAGCCAAGAAGTCCTGGGGACAGGTCGGAGAGCTTTCTTT

j_call: TRBJ2-6
clone_size: NA
v_call: TRBV28
d_call: NA
cdr3_aa: CASSLYDSGANVLTF
cdr3_nt: TGTGCCAGCAGTTTATATGACTCTGGGGCCAACGTCCTGACTTTC

j_call: TRBJ1-2
clone_size: NA
v_call: TRBV30
d_call: NA
cdr3_aa: CAWTGLFGYTF
cdr3_nt: TGTGCCTGGACAGGGCTTTTTGGCTACACCTTC

j_call: TRBJ2-5
clone_size: once
v_call: TRBV10-3
d_call: NA
cdr3_aa: CATRVGGAQETQYF
cdr3_nt: TGTGCAACCCGTGTGGGCGGGGCACAAGAGACCCAGTACTTC

j_call: TRBJ1-4
clone_size: few
v_call: TRBV4-1
d_call: TRBD1
cdr3_aa: CASSLGQGIFSNEKLFF
cdr3_nt: TGCGCCAGCAGCCTGGGACAGGGGATCTTCTCTAATGAAAAACTGTTTTTT